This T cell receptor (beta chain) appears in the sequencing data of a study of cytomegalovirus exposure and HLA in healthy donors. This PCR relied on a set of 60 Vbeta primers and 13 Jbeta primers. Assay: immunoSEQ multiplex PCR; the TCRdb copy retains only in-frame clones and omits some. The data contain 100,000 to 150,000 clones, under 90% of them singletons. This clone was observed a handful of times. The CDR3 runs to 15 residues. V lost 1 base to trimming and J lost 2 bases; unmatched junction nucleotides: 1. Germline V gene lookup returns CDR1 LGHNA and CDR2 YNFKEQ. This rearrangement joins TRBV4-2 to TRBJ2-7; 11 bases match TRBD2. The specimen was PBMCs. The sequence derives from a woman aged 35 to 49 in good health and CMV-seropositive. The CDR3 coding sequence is TGTGCCAGCAGCCAAGGACTAGCGGGGACCTACGAGCAGTACTTC. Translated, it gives CASSQGLAGTYEQYF.